This T cell receptor (beta chain) was observed in a study of response to subunit inactivated influenza vaccine. TCRdb reprocessed the RT-PCR reads with MiXCR, giving one entry per CDR3 protein. The data show some 850,000 distinct CDR3 sequences, around 20% seen once. The CDR3 is 11 amino acids. Germline V gene data show CDR1 as SQVTM and CDR2 as ANQGSEA. This clonotype has a handful of counts. The junction does not match germline at one end; this may be a read error. The sequence came from a man in his forties or fifties who received an inactivated influenza vaccine. Material: PBMCs from blood, obtained 5 days after vaccination. J is TRBJ2-1 and V is TRBV29-1, with D uncertain. The CDR3 nucleotides are TGCAGCGTGTCTCTCTACGATGAGCAGTTCTTC. As protein: CSVSLYDEQFF.